This T cell receptor beta chain was identified in a study of OX40 agonist ivuxolimab in advanced cancers. Study context: The study reported partial responses in three patients: one hepatocellular carcinoma, two cutaneous melanoma. Study conclusions and caveats: Expanded peripheral T-cell antigen specificity went undetermined. Expansion of clones was among the lowest in partial responders at 0.1-3.0 mg/kg.

Comment on this clone: Its matching antigen is unknown.

The V gene lost 5 bases and the J gene lost 2 bases, with 9 bases spanning the gap. The CDR3 covers 13 residues. Germline CDR1 reads SEHNR; CDR2 reads FQNEAQ (reference sequence). Some clones are missing from TCRdb's copy, which holds only in-frame ones; the method was immunoSEQ multiplex PCR. Of 92,000 or so clones in the sample, 70% to 90% are singletons; the top ten hold 6% to 7.5%. This chain connects TRBV7-9 to TRBJ2-5; D gene unclear. The sample consisted of CD4+ or CD8+ T cells sorted from blood, taken in a trial of the OX40 agonist ivuxolimab. The receptor comes from an adult with an advanced solid tumor such as melanoma, head and neck, liver or kidney cancer. CDR3 in DNA: TGTGCCAGCAGCCCAACAAGACAAGAGACCCAGTACTTC. Amino acids: CASSPTRQETQYF.